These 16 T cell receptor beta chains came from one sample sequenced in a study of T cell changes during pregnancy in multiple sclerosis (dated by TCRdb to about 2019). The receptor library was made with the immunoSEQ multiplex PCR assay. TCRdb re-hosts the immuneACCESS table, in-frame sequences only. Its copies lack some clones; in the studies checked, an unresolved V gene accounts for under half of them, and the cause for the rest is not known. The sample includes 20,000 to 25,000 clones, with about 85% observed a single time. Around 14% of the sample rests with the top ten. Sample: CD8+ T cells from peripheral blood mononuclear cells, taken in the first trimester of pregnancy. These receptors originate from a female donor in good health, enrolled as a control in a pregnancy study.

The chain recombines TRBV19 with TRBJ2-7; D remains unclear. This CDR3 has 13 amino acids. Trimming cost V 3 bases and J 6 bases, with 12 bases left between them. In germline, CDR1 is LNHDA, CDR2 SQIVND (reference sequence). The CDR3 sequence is CASSIGGSGEQYF. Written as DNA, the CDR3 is TGTGCCAGTAGTATCGGCGGATCCGGCGAGCAGTACTTC.

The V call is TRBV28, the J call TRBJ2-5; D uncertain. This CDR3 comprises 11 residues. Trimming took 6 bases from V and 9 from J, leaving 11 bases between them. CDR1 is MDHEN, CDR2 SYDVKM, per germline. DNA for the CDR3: TGTGCCAGCAGCCTTACTGAGGCCCAGTACTTC. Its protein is CASSLTEAQYF.

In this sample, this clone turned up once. DNA for the CDR3: TGTGCCAGCAGCCGGACTAGCGGGGGGGCCGACGAGCAGTACTTC. Translating gives CASSRTSGGADEQYF. The V gene is TRBV6-1, the J gene TRBJ2-7, with 15 bases matching TRBD2. This CDR3 spans 15 amino acids. CDR1 is MNHNS, CDR2 SASEGT, per germline. V shed 6 bases and J 5 bases; nucleotides not matched to a gene: 5.

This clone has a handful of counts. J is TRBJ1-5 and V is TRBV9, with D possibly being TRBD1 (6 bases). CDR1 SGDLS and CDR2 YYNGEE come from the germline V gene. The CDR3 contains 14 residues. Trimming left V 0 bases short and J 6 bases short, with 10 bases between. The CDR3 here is CASSVEGDPQPQHF. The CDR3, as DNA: TGTGCCAGCAGCGTAGAGGGGGATCCTCAGCCCCAGCATTTT. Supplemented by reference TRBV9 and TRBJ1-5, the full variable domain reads DSGVTQTPKHLITATGQRVTLRCSPRSGDLSVYWYQQSLDQGLQFLIQYYNGEERAKGNILERFSAQQFPDLHSELNLSSLELGDSALYFCASSVEGDPQPQHFGDGTRLSIL.

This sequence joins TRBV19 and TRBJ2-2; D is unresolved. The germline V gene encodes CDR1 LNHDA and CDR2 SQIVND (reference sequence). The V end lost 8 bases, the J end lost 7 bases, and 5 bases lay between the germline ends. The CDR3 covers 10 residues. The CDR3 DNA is TGTGCCAGTCGGTTCGGGGAGCTGTTTTTT. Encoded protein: CASRFGELFF.

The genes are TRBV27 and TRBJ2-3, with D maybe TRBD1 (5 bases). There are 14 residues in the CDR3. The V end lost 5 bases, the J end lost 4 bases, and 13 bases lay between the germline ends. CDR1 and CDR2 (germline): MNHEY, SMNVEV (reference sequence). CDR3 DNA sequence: TGTGCCAGCAGTCTCACGTGGGGCCCAGATACGCAGTATTTT. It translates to CASSLTWGPDTQYF.

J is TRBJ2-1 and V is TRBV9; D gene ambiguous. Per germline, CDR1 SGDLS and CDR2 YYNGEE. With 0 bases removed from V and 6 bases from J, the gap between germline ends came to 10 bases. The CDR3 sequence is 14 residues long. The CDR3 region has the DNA TGTGCCAGCAGCGTAGAACGCAGAGGCAATGAGCAGTTCTTC. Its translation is CASSVERRGNEQFF.

The CDR3 DNA reads as TGTGCCAGCAGCTTAGCTGGCGGGGGGGAGAAGACCCAGTACTTC. Protein: CASSLAGGGEKTQYF. The chain employs TRBV7-6 and TRBJ2-5, with 9 bases matching TRBD2. CDR1 SGHVS and CDR2 FNYEAQ come from the germline V gene. The CDR3 covers 15 residues. V was clipped by 0 bases and J by 6 bases; unmatched bases: 5.

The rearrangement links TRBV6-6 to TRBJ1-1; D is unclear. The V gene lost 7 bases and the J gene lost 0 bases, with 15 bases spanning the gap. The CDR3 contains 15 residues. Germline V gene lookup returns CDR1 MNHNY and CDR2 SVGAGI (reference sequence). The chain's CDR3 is CASMQAPTLNTEAFF. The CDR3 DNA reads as TGTGCCAGCATGCAGGCGCCTACCTTGAACACTGAAGCTTTCTTT.

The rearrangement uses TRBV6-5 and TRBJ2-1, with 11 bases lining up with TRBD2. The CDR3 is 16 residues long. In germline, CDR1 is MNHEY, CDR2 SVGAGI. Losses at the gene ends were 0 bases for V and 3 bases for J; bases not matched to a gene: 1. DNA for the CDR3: TGTGCCAGCAGTTACTCGGGACTAGCGGACTACAATGAGCAGTTCTTC. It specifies CASSYSGLADYNEQFF.

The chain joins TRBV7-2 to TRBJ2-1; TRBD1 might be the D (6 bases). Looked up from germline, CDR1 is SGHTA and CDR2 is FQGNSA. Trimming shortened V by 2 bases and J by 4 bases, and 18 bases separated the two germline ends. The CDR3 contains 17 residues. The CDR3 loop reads CASSLIWDTSPYNEQFF. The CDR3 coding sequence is TGTGCCAGCAGCTTAATATGGGACACCTCACCTTACAATGAGCAGTTCTTC.

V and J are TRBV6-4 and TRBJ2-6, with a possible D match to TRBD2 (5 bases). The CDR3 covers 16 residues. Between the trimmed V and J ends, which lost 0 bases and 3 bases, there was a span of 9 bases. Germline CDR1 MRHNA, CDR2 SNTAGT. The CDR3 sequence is CASSDSEAGGANVLTF. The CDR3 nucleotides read TGTGCCAGCAGTGACTCGGAGGCAGGTGGGGCCAACGTCCTGACTTTC.

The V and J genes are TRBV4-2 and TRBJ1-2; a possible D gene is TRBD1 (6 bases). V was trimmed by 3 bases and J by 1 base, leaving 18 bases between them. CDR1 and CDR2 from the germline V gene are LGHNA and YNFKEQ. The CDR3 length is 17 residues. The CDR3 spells CASSQDLDRSFNYGYTF. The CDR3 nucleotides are TGTGCCAGCAGCCAGGATCTGGACAGATCGTTTAACTATGGCTACACCTTC.

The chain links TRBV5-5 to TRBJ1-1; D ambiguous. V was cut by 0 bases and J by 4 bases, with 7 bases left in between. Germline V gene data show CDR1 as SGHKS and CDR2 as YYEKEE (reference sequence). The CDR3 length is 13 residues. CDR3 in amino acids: CASSLGYGTEAFF. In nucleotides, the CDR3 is TGTGCCAGCAGCTTGGGGTACGGCACTGAAGCTTTCTTT.

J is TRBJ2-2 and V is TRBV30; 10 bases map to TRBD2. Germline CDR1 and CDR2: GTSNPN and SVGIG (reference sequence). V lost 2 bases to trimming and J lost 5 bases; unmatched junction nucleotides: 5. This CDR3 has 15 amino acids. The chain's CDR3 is CAWSTSGRETGELFF. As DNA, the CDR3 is TGTGCCTGGAGTACCAGCGGGAGGGAGACCGGGGAGCTGTTTTTT.

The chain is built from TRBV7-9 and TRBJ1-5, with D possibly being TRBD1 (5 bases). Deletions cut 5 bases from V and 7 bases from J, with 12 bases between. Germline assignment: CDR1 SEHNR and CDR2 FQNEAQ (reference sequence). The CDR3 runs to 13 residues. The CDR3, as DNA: TGTGCCAGCAGCCCTTCCCAGGGACAGCCCCAGCATTTT. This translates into CASSPSQGQPQHF.